A selection of T cell receptor beta chains follows, all from one sample in a study of cytomegalovirus exposure and HLA in healthy donors. TCRdb keeps only in-frame clones here, not all; method: immunoSEQ multiplex PCR. This repertoire shows roughly 130,000 clones, around 82% found once; its top ten account for approximately 10%. The sequenced material came from PBMCs. These receptors all come from a male donor in good health and CMV-seropositive. Each CDR3 is given with its conserved first and last residue. The D gene is left open where the match is weak. For some rows the clone size is stated as once, few or many, or as a class when expanded; others skip it.

cdr3_aa | cdr3_nt | v_call | cdr3_length | clone_size | j_call | d_call
CASSLDYRGQNTEAFF | TGTGCCAGCAGCTTGGATTACAGGGGGCAGAACACTGAAGCTTTCTTT | TRBV5-5 | 16 | NA | TRBJ1-1 | TRBD1
CASSEFGRQQAGELFF | TGTGCCAGCAGTGAATTCGGCAGACAGCAGGCCGGGGAGCTGTTTTTT | TRBV25-1 | 16 | NA | TRBJ2-2 | NA
CASSLNPPGASGNTIYF | TGTGCCAGCAGCTTAAACCCCCCTGGGGCCTCTGGAAACACCATATATTTT | TRBV7-3 | 17 | NA | TRBJ1-3 | NA
CASSWGTGGTEAFF | TGTGCCAGCAGCTGGGGAACAGGGGGGACAGAAGCTTTCTTT | TRBV5-4 | 14 | NA | TRBJ1-1 | TRBD1
CASSQSSGPYTGELFF | TGCGCCAGCAGCCAAAGCTCAGGGCCGTACACCGGGGAGCTGTTTTTT | TRBV4-3 | 16 | NA | TRBJ2-2 | NA
CASSSPREPNYGYTF | TGTGCCAGCAGCTCTCCCCGGGAACCGAACTATGGCTACACCTTC | TRBV11-2 | 15 | NA | TRBJ1-2 | NA
CASSNDRGRADTQYF | TGTGCCAGCAGCAACGACAGGGGGCGAGCAGATACGCAGTATTTT | TRBV7-9 | 15 | NA | TRBJ2-3 | TRBD1
CASSHAGRGQETQYF | TGCGCCAGCAGCCACGCGGGACGGGGACAAGAGACCCAGTACTTC | TRBV5-1 | 15 | NA | TRBJ2-5 | NA
CASSSSTSGRYEQYF | TGTGCCAGCAGTTCCTCGACTAGCGGGAGGTACGAGCAGTACTTC | TRBV27 | 15 | NA | TRBJ2-7 | TRBD2
CASSLGPVTADTQYF | TGTGCCAGCAGTTTAGGGCCCGTGACAGCAGATACGCAGTATTTT | TRBV28 | 15 | once | TRBJ2-3 | NA
CASSSISSGTNEQFF | TGTGCCAGCAGTTCGATATCTAGCGGGACCAATGAGCAGTTCTTC | TRBV6-5 | 15 | NA | TRBJ2-1 | TRBD2
CASSSSGAARGEQFF | TGTGCCAGCAGCTCCTCCGGTGCCGCCCGGGGTGAGCAGTTCTTC | TRBV7-9 | 15 | NA | TRBJ2-1 | NA
CASSYMPDRGYYEQYF | TGTGCCAGCAGCTACATGCCGGACAGGGGGTACTACGAGCAGTACTTC | TRBV5-4 | 16 | NA | TRBJ2-7 | TRBD1
CASSMSGIGANVLTF | TGTGCCAGTAGTATGAGCGGGATTGGGGCCAACGTCCTGACTTTC | TRBV19 | 15 | NA | TRBJ2-6 | TRBD2
CASSPQEIQYF | TGTGCCAGCAGCCCGCAAGAGATCCAGTACTTC | TRBV7-6 | 11 | NA | TRBJ2-5 | NA
CASSLAGDSAYEQYF | TGCGCCAGCAGCTTGGCCGGAGACTCGGCCTACGAGCAGTACTTC | TRBV5-1 | 15 | NA | TRBJ2-7 | NA
CASSMDRHSGNTIYF | TGTGCCAGCAGCATGGACAGACACTCTGGAAACACCATATATTTT | TRBV7-9 | 15 | NA | TRBJ1-3 | NA
CSVRTGFDVGEAFF | TGCAGCGTGAGGACAGGGTTTGATGTAGGTGAAGCTTTCTTT | TRBV29-1 | 14 | NA | TRBJ1-1 | TRBD1
CASSPRIEGTDTQYF | TGTGCCAGCAGCCCCCGGATTGAGGGCACAGATACGCAGTATTTT | TRBV7-3 | 15 | NA | TRBJ2-3 | NA
CASSLDRVTEKLFF | TGTGCCAGTAGTCTGGACAGGGTCACTGAAAAACTGTTTTTT | TRBV19 | 14 | NA | TRBJ1-4 | TRBD1
CASSIINQETQYF | TGTGCCAGTAGTATTATAAATCAAGAGACCCAGTACTTC | TRBV19 | 13 | NA | TRBJ2-5 | NA
CASSPSGIDGYTF | TGCGCCAGCAGCCCGTCAGGGATAGACGGCTACACCTTC | TRBV5-1 | 13 | NA | TRBJ1-2 | NA